The entry that follows covers one TCR beta chain sequence. Its antigen is still unknown. This entry comes from a study of beta chain features in type 1 diabetes. Study-level findings and limits: Researchers report that Type 1 diabetes patients had moderately but significantly shorter TCRB CDR3s across all four CD4+ subsets.

It was via CD45RO/CCR7/CD25/CD127/CD95/CD27 that CD4+ naive, central memory, regulatory and stem cell-like memory cells were sorted. CDR3 length: 13 residues. Deletions cut 3 bases from V and 6 bases from J, with 10 bases between. Germline-derived CDR1 and CDR2 are SGHTA and FQGTGA. The sequenced template was cDNA made from the entire isolated RNA. Data came from immunoSEQ multiplex PCR; TCRdb stores just in-frame clones and leaves some out. The sample lists about 130,000 clones, about 10% seen once, with around 0.7% in the top ten. The clonotype was recovered from a man aged 25 to 45 with type 1 diabetes. The chain links TRBV7-3 to TRBJ2-3; the D gene is possibly TRBD2 (5 bases). Sequencing was carried out using central memory CD4+ T cells from blood. Here the CDR3 reads CASSFRERDTQYF. The CDR3 DNA sequence: TGTGCCAGCAGCTTCAGAGAGCGGGATACGCAGTATTTT.